This T cell receptor beta chain was profiled in a study of blood T cell repertoires in COVID-19. Repertoires were generated with immunoSEQ multiplex PCR, while TCRdb's copy carries only in-frame clones and drops some. The profile shows about 170,000 clones, about 86% of them singletons. CDR1 SGHTA and CDR2 FQGTGA come from the germline V gene. The ends were cut back, 5 bases at V and 0 bases at J, with 10 bases in the middle. The CDR3 loop spans 14 amino acids. The V and J genes are TRBV7-3 and TRBJ2-5; D might be TRBD1 (6 bases). Source material: PBMCs or T cells enriched from blood (not recorded which). This TCR derives from a woman aged 50 to 65 in a cohort exposed to, infected with or recovered from COVID-19 (not recorded which). In nucleotides, the CDR3 is TGTGCCAGCAGCGCCGGGACACACCAAGAGACCCAGTACTTC. This gives the protein CASSAGTHQETQYF.